These T cell receptor beta chains were read from a single sample in a study of blood T cell repertoires in COVID-19. Measured with immunoSEQ multiplex PCR; TCRdb has only the in-frame clones, and not every one. This table has roughly 250,000 clones, more than 65% appearing once. Material: peripheral blood. These receptors were collected from a person aged 65 to 85 with COVID-19, enrolled during active disease. CDR3s include the opening cysteine and the closing phenylalanine or tryptophan. The D gene is left open where the match is weak. Size values are once, few and many counts, or a class for expanded clones, and some rows have none.

D gene: TRBD2; clone size: .; J gene: TRBJ2-5; V gene: TRBV2; CDR3 DNA: TGTGCCAGCAGTCTTCTTAGCGGGGGGGCTGAGACCCAGTACTTC; CDR3 protein: CASSLLSGGAETQYF
D gene: .; clone size: once; J gene: TRBJ1-3; V gene: TRBV28; CDR3 DNA: TGTGCCAGCAGTGGAGCGACGATCTCTGGAAACACCATATATTTT; CDR3 protein: CASSGATISGNTIYF
D gene: TRBD1; clone size: .; J gene: TRBJ1-6; V gene: TRBV5-1; CDR3 DNA: TGCGCCAGCAGCTTGGCCCCGGACAGGGGCTCACCCCTCCACTTT; CDR3 protein: CASSLAPDRGSPLHF
D gene: .; clone size: few; J gene: TRBJ2-1; V gene: TRBV9; CDR3 DNA: TGTGCCAGCAGCGTTGGGACCGGGAGATCGTATGAGCAGTTCTTC; CDR3 protein: CASSVGTGRSYEQFF
D gene: TRBD2; clone size: .; J gene: TRBJ2-2; V gene: TRBV7-9; CDR3 DNA: TGTGCCAGCAGCCTCGGAGGGACTAGAGCCACCGGGGAGCTGTTTTTT; CDR3 protein: CASSLGGTRATGELFF
D gene: .; clone size: few; J gene: TRBJ2-7; V gene: TRBV9; CDR3 DNA: TGTGCCAGCAGCGTAGGGAGAGCGAGCTCCTACGAGCAGTACTTC; CDR3 protein: CASSVGRASSYEQYF
D gene: TRBD1; clone size: .; J gene: TRBJ2-7; V gene: TRBV5-1; CDR3 DNA: TGCGCCAGCAGCGTACAAACCGGGACAGGGGTACGCGAGCAGTACTTC; CDR3 protein: CASSVQTGTGVREQYF
D gene: TRBD2; clone size: .; J gene: TRBJ2-1; V gene: TRBV5-5; CDR3 DNA: TGTGCCAGCAGCTCAGGACTAGCGGGAGTTAGCAATGAGCAGTTCTTC; CDR3 protein: CASSSGLAGVSNEQFF
D gene: .; clone size: .; J gene: TRBJ1-2; V gene: TRBV5-6; CDR3 DNA: TGTGCCAGCAGCTTGATACAGGGAAACTATGGCTACACCTTC; CDR3 protein: CASSLIQGNYGYTF
D gene: TRBD2; clone size: few; J gene: TRBJ2-3; V gene: TRBV6-6; CDR3 DNA: TGTGCCAGCAGTTACGCGGGAGACTACGGATGGCAGTATTTT; CDR3 protein: CASSYAGDYGWQYF
D gene: TRBD2; clone size: .; J gene: TRBJ2-3; V gene: TRBV19; CDR3 DNA: TGTGCCAGTAGTAGTTCCAGCGGGAGGGTTACGCAGTATTTT; CDR3 protein: CASSSSSGRVTQYF
D gene: TRBD1; clone size: .; J gene: TRBJ1-1; V gene: TRBV28; CDR3 DNA: TGTGCCAGCAGTTCCCCGGACAGGGGTTGGGGCACTGAAGCTTTCTTT; CDR3 protein: CASSSPDRGWGTEAFF
D gene: .; clone size: .; J gene: TRBJ1-3; V gene: TRBV7-9; CDR3 DNA: TGTGCCAGCAGCTTAGGCACTGCCCCATCTGGAAACACCATATATTTT; CDR3 protein: CASSLGTAPSGNTIYF
D gene: TRBD1; clone size: many; J gene: TRBJ1-2; V gene: TRBV5-1; CDR3 DNA: TGCGCCAGCAGCCAGACAGGGGACGGGGGCTACACCTTC; CDR3 protein: CASSQTGDGGYTF
D gene: TRBD2; clone size: .; J gene: TRBJ2-3; V gene: TRBV7-2; CDR3 DNA: TGTGCCAGCAGCCCGGGACTAGCGGTGGATACGCAGTATTTT; CDR3 protein: CASSPGLAVDTQYF
D gene: TRBD1; clone size: .; J gene: TRBJ1-6; V gene: TRBV7-2; CDR3 DNA: TGTGCCAGCAGCTTAGTTGGCAGGGGGAATAATTCACCCCTCCACTTT; CDR3 protein: CASSLVGRGNNSPLHF
D gene: .; clone size: many; J gene: TRBJ1-1; V gene: TRBV7-2; CDR3 DNA: TGTGCCAGCAGCTTCGGTATGTTGAACACTGAAGCTTTCTTT; CDR3 protein: CASSFGMLNTEAFF
D gene: TRBD1; clone size: .; J gene: TRBJ1-6; V gene: TRBV3-1/TRBV3-2; CDR3 DNA: TGTGCCAGCAGCCAAGTATGGGGACAGGGGATCGGCGTGTGCTCACCCCTCCACTTT; CDR3 protein: CASSQVWGQGIGVCSPLHF
D gene: .; clone size: .; J gene: TRBJ2-6; V gene: TRBV28; CDR3 DNA: TGTGCCAGCAGCCCTCTTTTCGAGTTGTTAGTCTCTGGGGCCAACGTCCTGACTTTC; CDR3 protein: CASSPLFELLVSGANVLTF
D gene: .; clone size: .; J gene: TRBJ2-7; V gene: TRBV6-5; CDR3 DNA: TGTGCCAGCAGTTACAGGCAGGGTCTTGACTACGAGCAGTACTTC; CDR3 protein: CASSYRQGLDYEQYF
D gene: .; clone size: .; J gene: TRBJ2-5; V gene: TRBV12-3/TRBV12-4; CDR3 DNA: TGTGCCAGCAGCCCGGGTCTGCAGACCCAGTACTTC; CDR3 protein: CASSPGLQTQYF
D gene: .; clone size: few; J gene: TRBJ1-6; V gene: TRBV6-5; CDR3 DNA: TGTGCCAGCAGTTACGGGACGGGACAAGGCTCACCCCTCCACTTT; CDR3 protein: CASSYGTGQGSPLHF
D gene: TRBD2; clone size: few; J gene: TRBJ2-3; V gene: TRBV13; CDR3 DNA: TGTGCCAGCAGCCGTAAGACTAGCGGGGCCCAGTCGCAGTATTTT; CDR3 protein: CASSRKTSGAQSQYF
D gene: TRBD1; clone size: .; J gene: TRBJ2-2; V gene: TRBV6-5; CDR3 DNA: TGTGCCAGCAGGACAGGGAAATCGCACACCGGGGAGCTGTTTTTT; CDR3 protein: CASRTGKSHTGELFF
D gene: .; clone size: .; J gene: TRBJ1-1; V gene: TRBV27; CDR3 DNA: TGTGCCAGCAGCCAAACAGTGAACACTGAAGCTTTCTTT; CDR3 protein: CASSQTVNTEAFF
D gene: .; clone size: .; J gene: TRBJ1-5; V gene: TRBV5-6; CDR3 DNA: TGTGCCAGCAGCCTAAAGACAAGTAGCAATCAGCCCCAGCATTTT; CDR3 protein: CASSLKTSSNQPQHF
D gene: TRBD1; clone size: .; J gene: TRBJ2-2; V gene: TRBV5-1; CDR3 DNA: TGCGCCAGCAGACTTACCGGGACAGGGATCACCGGGGAGCTGTTTTTT; CDR3 protein: CASRLTGTGITGELFF
D gene: .; clone size: .; J gene: TRBJ1-1; V gene: TRBV7-2; CDR3 DNA: TGTGCCAGCAGCAGCGGGGGTGAAGCTTTCTTT; CDR3 protein: CASSSGGEAFF
D gene: .; clone size: once; J gene: TRBJ2-1; V gene: TRBV27; CDR3 DNA: TGTGCCAGCAGCCCCCTGGGCCCAGCCAATGAGCAGTTCTTC; CDR3 protein: CASSPLGPANEQFF
D gene: .; clone size: .; J gene: TRBJ2-2; V gene: TRBV7-2; CDR3 DNA: TGTGCCAGCAGCCCCCGTGGGGGGAGCAACACCGGGGAGCTGTTTTTT; CDR3 protein: CASSPRGGSNTGELFF
D gene: .; clone size: once; J gene: TRBJ1-2; V gene: TRBV29-1; CDR3 DNA: TGCAGCGTTGAAGATCCGGGGGTCGTCTATGGCTACACCTTC; CDR3 protein: CSVEDPGVVYGYTF
D gene: .; clone size: .; J gene: TRBJ2-1; V gene: TRBV5-6; CDR3 DNA: TGTGCCAGCAGCGGCGGACTAACAGTAAGCTACAATGAGCAGTTCTTC; CDR3 protein: CASSGGLTVSYNEQFF
D gene: .; clone size: .; J gene: TRBJ2-2; V gene: TRBV2; CDR3 DNA: TGTGCCAGCCGGCGGGCAGATAACACCGGGGAGCTGTTTTTT; CDR3 protein: CASRRADNTGELFF
D gene: .; clone size: .; J gene: TRBJ1-1; V gene: TRBV18; CDR3 DNA: TGTGCCAGCTCTACGGGGGGCGCGAACACTGAAGCTTTCTTT; CDR3 protein: CASSTGGANTEAFF
D gene: .; clone size: .; J gene: TRBJ1-6; V gene: TRBV13; CDR3 DNA: TGTGCCAGCAGCTTACGAGAGATTAGTAATTCACCCCTCCACTTT; CDR3 protein: CASSLREISNSPLHF
D gene: TRBD1; clone size: .; J gene: TRBJ2-4; V gene: TRBV19; CDR3 DNA: TGTGCCAGTAGTATAGTACTGGACAGGCGAGGCATTCAGTACTTC; CDR3 protein: CASSIVLDRRGIQYF
D gene: TRBD2; clone size: .; J gene: TRBJ2-1; V gene: TRBV11-2; CDR3 DNA: TGTGCCAGCAGCTCGGGACTAGCGGGGGGCCGTAATGAGCAGTTCTTC; CDR3 protein: CASSSGLAGGRNEQFF
D gene: .; clone size: .; J gene: TRBJ2-2; V gene: TRBV5-8; CDR3 DNA: TGTGCCAGCAGCCTCCAGGGTTTCGGGACCGGGGAGCTGTTTTTT; CDR3 protein: CASSLQGFGTGELFF
D gene: TRBD2; clone size: .; J gene: TRBJ2-3; V gene: TRBV9; CDR3 DNA: TGTGCCAGCAGCGTCCTAGCGGGGGCCACAGATACGCAGTATTTT; CDR3 protein: CASSVLAGATDTQYF